This is a list of T cell receptor beta chains from one sample in a study of identifying expanded T cells in peripheral blood. The protocol was immunoSEQ multiplex PCR, while the TCRdb copy is restricted to in-frame clones and leaves out a portion. The table shows about 53,000 clones, with about 85% occurring only once. The sequencing input was blood. These receptors were collected from a person aged 18 to 75 in good health. Both conserved end residues are part of each CDR3. The order of the fields is J gene, D gene, V gene, clone size, CDR3 DNA, CDR3 protein. A D gene is named only where the DNA matches it firmly. A clone size is listed for some rows: how often the clone was seen (once, few, many), or a class if it is expanded.

j_call: TRBJ2-7; d_call: .; v_call: TRBV7-2; clone_size: .; cdr3_nt: TGTGCCAGCAGCTATAATCCGCGGGAGCAGTACTTC; cdr3_aa: CASSYNPREQYF
j_call: TRBJ1-1; d_call: .; v_call: TRBV6-1; clone_size: .; cdr3_nt: TGTGCCAGCAGTGATCGGAGGGGTTACATGAACACTGAAGCTTTCTTT; cdr3_aa: CASSDRRGYMNTEAFF
j_call: TRBJ2-3; d_call: .; v_call: TRBV5-1; clone_size: .; cdr3_nt: TGCGCCAGCAGCCGGGGGGCTGGGACAGATACGCAGTATTTT; cdr3_aa: CASSRGAGTDTQYF
j_call: TRBJ2-3; d_call: TRBD2; v_call: TRBV7-3; clone_size: .; cdr3_nt: TGTGCCAGCAGCTTGCAAGCGGGGGGCACAGATACGCAGTATTTT; cdr3_aa: CASSLQAGGTDTQYF
j_call: TRBJ2-1; d_call: .; v_call: TRBV27; clone_size: .; cdr3_nt: TGTGCCAGCAGCTCCTCAGGCAGGGACGAGGATGAGCAGTTCTTC; cdr3_aa: CASSSSGRDEDEQFF
j_call: TRBJ1-1; d_call: .; v_call: TRBV6-1; clone_size: .; cdr3_nt: TGTGCCAGCAGTGAAGCCCAGGGAAACACTGAAGCTTTCTTT; cdr3_aa: CASSEAQGNTEAFF
j_call: TRBJ2-2; d_call: .; v_call: TRBV7-2; clone_size: once; cdr3_nt: TGTGCCAGCAGCTTATCTTGGGGGCGTTCCGGGGAGCTGTTTTTT; cdr3_aa: CASSLSWGRSGELFF
j_call: TRBJ2-2; d_call: TRBD1; v_call: TRBV7-3; clone_size: .; cdr3_nt: TGTGCCAGCAGCTTAGGGACAGGGGCCGGGGAGCTGTTTTTT; cdr3_aa: CASSLGTGAGELFF
j_call: TRBJ2-2; d_call: .; v_call: TRBV11-2; clone_size: few; cdr3_nt: TGTGCCAGCAGCTTAACGGACACCGGGGAGCTGTTTTTT; cdr3_aa: CASSLTDTGELFF
j_call: TRBJ2-7; d_call: .; v_call: TRBV5-1; clone_size: .; cdr3_nt: TGCGCCAGCAGCCCGGGACTTTCCGCCAACGAGCAGTACTTC; cdr3_aa: CASSPGLSANEQYF
j_call: TRBJ2-3; d_call: TRBD2; v_call: TRBV30; clone_size: .; cdr3_nt: TGTGCCTGGTGGGGGACAGGGACTAGCGGGCAACTTACAGATACGCAGTATTTT; cdr3_aa: CAWWGTGTSGQLTDTQYF
j_call: TRBJ1-5; d_call: .; v_call: TRBV30; clone_size: .; cdr3_nt: TGTGCCTGGAGTGGAGGACGGATTAATCAGCCCCAGCATTTT; cdr3_aa: CAWSGGRINQPQHF
j_call: TRBJ1-2; d_call: .; v_call: TRBV5-4; clone_size: .; cdr3_nt: TGTGCCAGCAGCTTGGTGGGGGCTGGTGGCTACACCTTC; cdr3_aa: CASSLVGAGGYTF
j_call: TRBJ2-7; d_call: .; v_call: TRBV5-1; clone_size: .; cdr3_nt: TGCGCCAGCAGCTTGGCCAACCGGGCGGGGGAGCAGTACTTC; cdr3_aa: CASSLANRAGEQYF
j_call: TRBJ2-1; d_call: .; v_call: TRBV30; clone_size: .; cdr3_nt: TGTGCCTGGAGTGTGGAGCAGGCGCCCGGCAATGAGCAGTTCTTC; cdr3_aa: CAWSVEQAPGNEQFF
j_call: TRBJ2-3; d_call: .; v_call: TRBV9; clone_size: .; cdr3_nt: TGTGCCAGCAGCGTAGGGGCCGCTACAGGGGGGGCAGATACGCAGTATTTT; cdr3_aa: CASSVGAATGGADTQYF
j_call: TRBJ2-5; d_call: .; v_call: TRBV7-7; clone_size: .; cdr3_nt: TGTGCCAGCACCTCGGCCGGGCAAGAGACCCAGTACTTC; cdr3_aa: CASTSAGQETQYF
j_call: TRBJ2-2; d_call: .; v_call: TRBV5-6; clone_size: .; cdr3_nt: TGTGCCAGCAGGCTCCGGGGACCCGGGGAGCTGTTTTTT; cdr3_aa: CASRLRGPGELFF
j_call: TRBJ1-1; d_call: .; v_call: TRBV9; clone_size: .; cdr3_nt: TGTGCCAGCAGCACATCTCGACAGGATTCGAACACTGAAGCTTTCTTT; cdr3_aa: CASSTSRQDSNTEAFF
j_call: TRBJ1-5; d_call: .; v_call: TRBV2; clone_size: .; cdr3_nt: TGTGCCAGCAGTGACGGAAGGCAGCCCCAGCATTTT; cdr3_aa: CASSDGRQPQHF
j_call: TRBJ1-1; d_call: TRBD1; v_call: TRBV5-1; clone_size: .; cdr3_nt: TGCGCCAGCAGCTTGGGACAGGGGCAGGGTGAAGCTTTCTTT; cdr3_aa: CASSLGQGQGEAFF
j_call: TRBJ1-1; d_call: .; v_call: TRBV10-2; clone_size: .; cdr3_nt: TGCGCCAGCAGTGAGTTTGGGAGTTTGAACACTGAAGCTTTCTTT; cdr3_aa: CASSEFGSLNTEAFF
j_call: TRBJ2-1; d_call: TRBD2; v_call: TRBV7-2; clone_size: .; cdr3_nt: TGTGCCAGCAGCTTGTCCCTAGCGGGAAAGGGTGAGCAGTTCTTC; cdr3_aa: CASSLSLAGKGEQFF
j_call: TRBJ1-2; d_call: TRBD1; v_call: TRBV27; clone_size: few; cdr3_nt: TGTGCCAGCAGTATACTGATGGGGACAGGTGGCTACACCTTC; cdr3_aa: CASSILMGTGGYTF
j_call: TRBJ2-1; d_call: TRBD2; v_call: TRBV5-1; clone_size: .; cdr3_nt: TGCGCCAGCACAAAGCGGGAGGGCCTCAACAATGAGCAGTTCTTC; cdr3_aa: CASTKREGLNNEQFF